This is a list of T cell receptor beta chains from one sample in a study of T-cell memory formation after mild COVID-19. Via MiXCR, TCRdb re-called the 5' RACE reads, giving one row per CDR3 protein. Counted here are more than 350,000 distinct CDR3 sequences, around 20% occurring once; the ten biggest clones make up about an eighth. Sequencing was carried out using PBMCs or a T cell subset sorted from them (not recorded which). These receptors were obtained from an adult woman who had mild COVID-19 (a few samples of this study predate the infection). Cell type and time point are not known. Both conserved end residues are part of each CDR3. D genes are given only for firm matches. For some rows the clone size is stated as once, few or many, or as a class when expanded; others skip it.

>TRBV25-1|TRBJ1-6|once|-
CASSAELRGSPLHF
TGTGCCAGCAGTGCAGAACTACGGGGTTCACCCCTCCACTTT
>TRBV6-6|TRBJ1-2|-|-
CASRARDGANYGYTF
TGTGCCAGCAGGGCCCGGGACGGAGCTAACTATGGCTACACCTTC
>TRBV12-3/TRBV12-4|TRBJ1-5|few|TRBD1
CASSLGGRGRGNQPQHF
TGTGCCAGCAGCTTGGGGGGCAGGGGGCGCGGCAATCAGCCCCAGCATTTT
>TRBV5-1|TRBJ2-7|-|TRBD2
CASSLASGGPYEQYF
TGCGCCAGCAGCTTGGCCTCGGGGGGGCCGTACGAGCAGTACTTC
>TRBV7-9|TRBJ2-4|-|-
CASSLAGAENIQYF
TGTGCCAGCAGCTTAGCCGGAGCCGAGAACATTCAGTACTTC
>TRBV7-6|TRBJ1-1|few|TRBD1
CASSFGQGAEAFF
TGTGCCAGCAGCTTCGGACAGGGCGCTGAAGCTTTCTTT
>TRBV20-1|TRBJ2-7|few|-
CSADYRYEQYF
TGCAGTGCTGACTATCGCTACGAGCAGTACTTC
>TRBV10-3|TRBJ2-7|-|TRBD1
CAIGTGGEQYF
TGTGCCATCGGGACAGGGGGCGAGCAGTACTTC
>TRBV3-1|TRBJ2-7|-|-
CASSAAGREQYF
TGTGCCAGCAGCGCGGCCGGTCGCGAGCAGTACTTC
>TRBV6-6|TRBJ1-4|-|-
CASSYSRGAATNEKLFF
TGTGCCAGCAGTTACTCAAGAGGGGCCGCAACTAATGAAAAACTGTTTTTT
>TRBV5-1|TRBJ1-1|-|-
CASSSYGGNTEAFF
TGCGCCAGCAGCTCCTATGGGGGGAACACTGAAGCTTTCTTT
>TRBV9|TRBJ2-5|few|-
CASSVGGGGNGETQYF
TGTGCCAGCAGCGTAGGAGGGGGCGGGAATGGGGAGACCCAGTACTTC
>TRBV18|TRBJ1-2|-|-
CASSPVQGFRSGGYTF
TGTGCCAGCTCACCAGTCCAGGGCTTTCGGTCGGGTGGCTACACCTTC
>TRBV6-1|TRBJ2-1|few|-
CASIEQGWHEQFF
TGTGCCAGCATCGAGCAGGGGTGGCATGAGCAGTTCTTC
>TRBV29-1|TRBJ2-4|few|-
CSVDPGNKNIQYF
TGCAGCGTTGACCCGGGGAACAAAAACATTCAGTACTTC
>TRBV5-1|TRBJ1-6|few|-
CASSLEDGYNSPLHF
TGCGCCAGCAGCTTGGAGGACGGCTATAATTCACCCCTCCACTTT
>TRBV7-3|TRBJ2-7|-|TRBD1
CASSSDRGPYPPGEQYF
TGTGCCAGCAGCTCCGACAGGGGGCCATACCCTCCGGGCGAGCAGTACTTC
>TRBV4-1|TRBJ1-2|-|-
CASSQESVRDYGYTF
TGCGCCAGCAGCCAAGAATCGGTTAGGGACTATGGCTACACCTTC
>TRBV5-1|TRBJ2-7|-|TRBD2
CASSLYLSGTTYEQYF
TGCGCCAGCAGCTTGTATCTGTCCGGGACTACCTACGAGCAGTACTTC
>TRBV15|TRBJ2-6|-|-
CATSRDSGANVLTF
TGTGCCACCAGCAGGGATTCTGGGGCCAACGTCCTGACTTTC
>TRBV30|TRBJ2-3|few|-
CAWGGGTDTQYF
TGTGCCTGGGGCGGGGGCACAGATACGCAGTATTTT
>TRBV4-2|TRBJ2-1|-|-
CASSQAGAYSSYNEQFF
TGTGCCAGCAGCCAAGCCGGGGCCTATAGCTCCTACAATGAGCAGTTCTTC
>TRBV6-1|TRBJ1-4|-|-
CASRRTVATNEKLFF
TGTGCCAGCAGAAGGACAGTTGCAACTAATGAAAAACTGTTTTTT
>TRBV7-9|TRBJ1-6|few|-
CASSKAGSRLETLHF
TGTGCCAGCAGTAAAGCGGGGTCGAGATTGGAGACCCTCCACTTT
>TRBV4-3|TRBJ2-7|-|TRBD2
CASSRGGTSVDEQYF
TGCGCCAGCAGCCGGGGCGGGACTAGCGTTGACGAGCAGTACTTC
>TRBV20-1|TRBJ1-1|-|-
CSAYRTVEAFF
TGCAGTGCTTATAGGACAGTTGAAGCTTTCTTT
>TRBV9|TRBJ2-3|-|-
CASSVGDGLSTDTQYF
TGTGCCAGCAGCGTAGGAGACGGACTTAGCACAGATACGCAGTATTTT
>TRBV6-5|TRBJ2-4|-|-
CASSPPGGLAKNIQYF
TGTGCCAGCAGTCCCCCTGGGGGCCTAGCCAAAAACATTCAGTACTTC
>TRBV24-1|TRBJ2-5|-|TRBD1
CATSDSGGAQETQYF
TGTGCCACCAGTGATTCAGGGGGCGCCCAAGAGACCCAGTACTTC
>TRBV11-2|TRBJ2-1|-|-
CASSSYEGYEQFF
TGTGCCAGCAGTTCTTATGAGGGGTATGAGCAGTTCTTC
>TRBV24-1|TRBJ2-7|-|-
CATSDPPLGRTSYEQYF
TGTGCCACCAGTGATCCTCCTCTTGGCAGGACCTCCTACGAGCAGTACTTC
>TRBV11-2|TRBJ2-3|-|-
CASSLVISTDTQYF
TGTGCCAGCAGCTTAGTCATTAGCACAGATACGCAGTATTTT
>TRBV6-1|TRBJ2-3|few|TRBD2
CASSEAPKLAGGTDTQYF
TGTGCCAGCAGTGAAGCCCCAAAACTAGCGGGAGGCACAGATACGCAGTATTTT
>TRBV7-2|TRBJ2-1|few|-
CASSRGAQTYNEQFF
TGTGCCAGCAGCCGAGGGGCCCAGACCTACAATGAGCAGTTCTTC
>TRBV5-1|TRBJ1-2|-|-
CASSLEARNYGYTF
TGCGCCAGCAGCTTGGAAGCAAGAAACTATGGCTACACCTTC
>TRBV27|TRBJ1-1|-|-
CASSLSLFGQTEAFF
TGTGCCAGCAGTTTATCCCTGTTTGGACAGACTGAAGCTTTCTTT
>TRBV5-1|TRBJ2-7|-|TRBD1
CASSLPGQGHYEQYF
TGCGCCAGCAGCTTACCGGGACAGGGGCACTACGAGCAGTACTTC
>TRBV5-1|TRBJ2-5|-|-
CASRKGGRPQETQYF
TGCGCCAGCAGAAAGGGGGGGCGCCCCCAAGAGACCCAGTACTTC
>TRBV6-1|TRBJ2-3|many|TRBD1
CASSDGTGGTDTQYF
TGTGCCAGCAGTGATGGGACAGGGGGCACAGATACGCAGTATTTT
>TRBV23-1|TRBJ2-5|many|-
CASTRPGPQETQYF
TGCGCCAGCACCCGACCGGGACCCCAAGAGACCCAGTACTTC
>TRBV7-6|TRBJ2-3|-|TRBD2
CASSPLAGGAPDTQYF
TGTGCCAGCAGCCCCCTAGCGGGGGGCGCTCCAGATACGCAGTATTTT
>TRBV4-1|TRBJ1-5|few|TRBD1
CASSQHRGTNQPQHF
TGCGCCAGCAGCCAACACAGGGGCACTAATCAGCCCCAGCATTTT
>TRBV6-1|TRBJ1-1|few|TRBD1
CASSENDRVGAFF
TGTGCCAGCAGTGAAAATGACAGGGTGGGCGCTTTCTTT
>TRBV9|TRBJ2-1|-|-
CASSAIGHRGPRINEQFF
TGTGCCAGCAGCGCAATAGGGCATCGGGGCCCGCGGATCAATGAGCAGTTCTTC
>TRBV9|TRBJ2-2|few|TRBD2
CASSGTSGVVGELFF
TGTGCCAGCAGCGGGACTAGCGGGGTCGTCGGGGAGCTGTTTTTT
>TRBV7-8|TRBJ2-1|many|-
CASSGPAGADNEQFF
TGTGCCAGCAGCGGGCCGGCAGGGGCGGACAATGAGCAGTTCTTC
>TRBV7-2|TRBJ2-1|-|-
CASGGERNEQFF
TGTGCCAGCGGTGGGGAACGCAATGAGCAGTTCTTC
>TRBV11-3|TRBJ2-7|few|-
CASSPFLMEPYEQYF
TGTGCCAGCAGCCCATTCCTAATGGAACCCTACGAGCAGTACTTC
>TRBV5-4|TRBJ2-2|few|TRBD2
CASSLRLAGVWELFF
TGTGCCAGCAGCTTGAGGCTAGCGGGAGTCTGGGAGCTGTTTTTT
>TRBV10-3|TRBJ1-2|many|TRBD1
CAISGGDSANYGYTF
TGTGCCATCAGTGGAGGGGACAGTGCTAACTATGGCTACACCTTC
>TRBV12-3/TRBV12-4|TRBJ1-4|few|-
CASSRGRNEKLFF
TGTGCCAGCAGCCGGGGCAGGAATGAAAAACTGTTTTTT
>TRBV20-1|TRBJ2-3|few|-
CSASDVSRSTDTQYF
TGCAGTGCTAGTGACGTATCGCGTAGCACAGATACGCAGTATTTT